These T cell receptor beta chains were read from a single sample in a study of blood T cell repertoires in COVID-19. Produced via immunoSEQ multiplex PCR; TCRdb's table is partial and in-frame only. The table has about 140,000 clones, approximately 80% seen once. The specimen was PBMCs or T cells enriched from blood (not recorded which). The receptor set was obtained from a woman between 18 and 30 years old who had been exposed to COVID-19. The CDR3 runs from the conserved cysteine through the conserved F or W. A D gene is named only where the DNA matches it firmly. The size of a clone is reported for some rows only, either as once, few or many, or as a class for expanded clones.

J: TRBJ2-5; D: TRBD1; size: once; V: TRBV5-1; DNA: TGCGCCAGCTCTTCAGGGGGCACCGATCGAGAGACCCAGTACTTC; CDR3: CASSSGGTDRETQYF
J: TRBJ2-3; D: -; size: once; V: TRBV5-1; DNA: TGCGCCAGCAGCTTGGTGGGGCCCCACACAGATACGCAGTATTTT; CDR3: CASSLVGPHTDTQYF
J: TRBJ1-2; D: TRBD1; size: -; V: TRBV2; DNA: TGTGCCAGCAGTGAAGTCTGGACAGGGGCTGGCTACACCTTC; CDR3: CASSEVWTGAGYTF
J: TRBJ2-1; D: TRBD2; size: -; V: TRBV3-1/TRBV3-2; DNA: TGTGCCAGCAGCCAAGGAGTACCTAGCGGGGGGAGCTCCTACAATGAGCAGTTCTTC; CDR3: CASSQGVPSGGSSYNEQFF
J: TRBJ1-3; D: -; size: -; V: TRBV3-1/TRBV3-2; DNA: TGTGCCAGCAGCCCTGGGCAGGCCACCACAGGAAACACCATATATTTT; CDR3: CASSPGQATTGNTIYF
J: TRBJ2-1; D: -; size: few; V: TRBV7-8; DNA: TGTGCCAGCAGCCAGGACAGACACAATGAGCAGTTCTTC; CDR3: CASSQDRHNEQFF
J: TRBJ2-3; D: -; size: -; V: TRBV7-2; DNA: TGTGCCAGCAGCTTAGGTCCGGGGTTGTCAGATACGCAGTATTTT; CDR3: CASSLGPGLSDTQYF
J: TRBJ2-3; D: TRBD2; size: -; V: TRBV10-1; DNA: TGCGCCAGCAGTAATAGGCGGGAGGGGGATACGCAGTATTTT; CDR3: CASSNRREGDTQYF
J: TRBJ1-4; D: -; size: once; V: TRBV11-2; DNA: TGTGCCAGCAGCTGGAATCAGGGGTCTACTAATGAAAAACTGTTTTTT; CDR3: CASSWNQGSTNEKLFF
J: TRBJ2-2; D: TRBD1; size: many; V: TRBV24-1; DNA: TGTGCCACCAGTGACCCGGGAGGACAGGGGTCGGCCGGGGAGCTGTTTTTT; CDR3: CATSDPGGQGSAGELFF
J: TRBJ2-7; D: TRBD1; size: -; V: TRBV4-2; DNA: TGTGCCAGCAGCCAAGATATTGGACAGGTGTCCTACGAGCAGTACTTC; CDR3: CASSQDIGQVSYEQYF
J: TRBJ1-2; D: TRBD1; size: -; V: TRBV5-8; DNA: TGTGCCAGCGGAAGGACAGGGGAGGACTATGGCTACACCTTC; CDR3: CASGRTGEDYGYTF
J: TRBJ1-1; D: -; size: -; V: TRBV30; DNA: TGTGCCTGGATAACGGGGGGGGCTGAAGCTTTCTTT; CDR3: CAWITGGAEAFF